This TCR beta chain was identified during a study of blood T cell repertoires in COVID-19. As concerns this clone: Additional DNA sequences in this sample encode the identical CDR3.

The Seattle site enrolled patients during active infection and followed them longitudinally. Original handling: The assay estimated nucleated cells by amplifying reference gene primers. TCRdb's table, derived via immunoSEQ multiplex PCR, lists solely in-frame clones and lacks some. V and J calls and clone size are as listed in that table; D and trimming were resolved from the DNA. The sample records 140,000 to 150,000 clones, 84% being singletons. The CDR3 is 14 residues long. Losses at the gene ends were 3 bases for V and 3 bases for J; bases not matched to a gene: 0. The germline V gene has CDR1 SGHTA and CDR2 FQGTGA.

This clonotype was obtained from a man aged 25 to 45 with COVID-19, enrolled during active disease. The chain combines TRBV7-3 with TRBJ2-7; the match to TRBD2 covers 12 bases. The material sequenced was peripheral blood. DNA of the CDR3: TGTGCCAGCAGCTTGACTAGCGGGAGCTACGAGCAGTACTTC. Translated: CASSLTSGSYEQYF.